The source of this T cell receptor beta chain is a study of response to subunit inactivated influenza vaccine. Whole-study findings and limits: The authors suggested that few new T cells are recruited per seasonal influenza vaccination.

The CDR3 contains 14 residues. After removal of 2 bases from V and 14 bases from J, the junction contained 16 bases not matched to a gene. The V gene's germline CDR1 is DFQATT and CDR2 SNEGSKA (reference sequence). In its sample, this clonotype is medium-sized (0.01 to 0.1%). Its antigen is not identified. TCRdb fed the RT-PCR reads into MiXCR, producing one record per CDR3 protein. The data contain some 850,000 distinct CDR3 sequences, under 20% of them seen just once; the ten biggest clones take up approximately 11%. This chain links TRBV20-1 with TRBJ2-3; 7 positions agree with TRBD2. The source is a man aged 50-59 years who received an inactivated influenza vaccine. The specimen was PBMCs from blood, collected less than 6 days after vaccination. CDR3 in amino acids: CSARPPSGALMWYF. DNA for the CDR3: TGCAGTGCTAGACCCCCTAGCGGAGCCCTTATGTGGTATTTT.